The present T cell receptor beta chain was sequenced within a study of blood T cell repertoires in COVID-19. Study-level information: Acute and convalescent COVID-19 specimens originated in the United States, Italy and Spain. T cells, B-cell-depleted T cells, or PBMCs provided the cDNA or gDNA that served as material.

Authors' analysis steps: Using reference gene primer amplification, nucleated cell counts were estimated. Produced via immunoSEQ multiplex PCR; TCRdb's table is partial and in-frame only. V, J and clone size derive from that table, while D and trimming were established from the DNA sequence. The sample yields fewer than 110,000 clones, roughly 90% seen once. This clone was found a few times. V lost 4 bases and J lost 5; bases outside the gene matches: 6. CDR3 length: 14 residues. Germline CDR1 reads SGHTA; CDR2 reads FQGTGA. This rearrangement joins TRBV7-3 to TRBJ2-7, with 9 bases identical to TRBD1. This sequence originates from a man aged 35 to 55 with active or convalescent COVID-19. Sequenced sample: peripheral blood. In DNA form, the CDR3 reads TGTGCCAGCAGCTGGGGACAGGGATTCCACGAGCAGTACTTC. This codes for CASSWGQGFHEQYF.